A single sample gave rise to the 21 T cell receptor beta chains below, sequenced in a study of cytomegalovirus exposure and HLA in healthy donors. The PCR ran on 60 Vbeta and 13 Jbeta primers. Assay: immunoSEQ multiplex PCR; the TCRdb copy retains only in-frame clones and omits some. The repertoire shows some 56,000 clones; the top ten hold 9% to 15%. The source material was PBMCs. The receptors shown here come from a woman under 40 in good health and CMV-seropositive.

The chain couples TRBV15 to TRBJ1-1; D not certain. The CDR3 is 14 residues long. Germline V gene data show CDR1 as LNHNV and CDR2 as YYDKDF (reference sequence). The V and J ends lost 8 bases and 1 base respectively, with 14 bases between them. CDR3 DNA: TGTGCCACCGCAGCCCGGAGTACGAACACTGAAGCTTTCTTT. This codes for CATAARSTNTEAFF.

The chain carries TRBV28 and TRBJ1-6; D gene uncertain. V gave up 6 bases and J gave up 1 base, with 10 bases separating them. The CDR3 covers 15 residues. Germline CDR1 and CDR2: MDHEN and SYDVKM. CDR3 sequence: CASRFRGSYNSPLHF. The DNA of the CDR3 is TGTGCCAGCAGATTTCGGGGATCCTATAATTCACCCCTCCACTTT.

The chain carries TRBV11-3 and TRBJ2-7, with D possibly matching TRBD2 (6 bases). The CDR3 is 13 amino acids. Trimming took off 1 base at V and 3 bases at J, with 7 bases between the two ends. Germline CDR1 SGHNT, CDR2 YENEEA. The CDR3 region has the DNA TGTGCCAGCAGCTTAGGCGGGAACTACGAGCAGTACTTC. This encodes CASSLGGNYEQYF. The full variable domain, its missing parts supplied by reference TRBV11-3 and TRBJ2-7, is EAGVVQSPRYKIIEKKQPVAFWCNPISGHNTLYWYLQNLGQGPELLIRYENEEAVDDSQLPKDRFSAERLKGVDSTLKIQPAELGDSAVYLCASSLGGNYEQYFGPGTRLTVT.

V and J are TRBV19 and TRBJ1-5, with 8 bases that match TRBD1. CDR3 length: 15 amino acids. Germline V lookup: CDR1 LNHDA, CDR2 SQIVND (reference sequence). V gave up 3 bases and J gave up 7 bases; unmatched junction bases: 8. The CDR3 loop reads CASSMVTGVRQPQHF. CDR3 DNA sequence: TGTGCCAGTAGTATGGTGACAGGGGTAAGACAGCCCCAGCATTTT.

This chain joins TRBV10-3 and TRBJ1-1; D is ambiguous. The germline V gene has CDR1 ENHRY and CDR2 SYGVKD. V lost 3 bases, J lost 0 bases, and 8 bases lay in between. The CDR3 consists of 14 residues. The CDR3 spells CAISDYKMNTEAFF. The CDR3 DNA reads as TGTGCCATCAGTGATTACAAAATGAACACTGAAGCTTTCTTT.

V gene TRBV19 combines with J gene TRBJ2-5; 9 nucleotides match TRBD2. V trimming: 5 bases; J trimming: 4 bases; junction bases outside the gene matches: 8. CDR3 length: 15 amino acids. Germline V gene data show CDR1 as LNHDA and CDR2 as SQIVND (reference sequence). The CDR3 loop is CASSLNPGLAETQYF. The DNA of the CDR3 is TGTGCCAGTAGTCTTAACCCGGGACTAGCAGAGACCCAGTACTTC.

This chain joins TRBV4-2 and TRBJ2-1, with a weak D call TRBD2 (5 bases). V was cut by 0 bases and J by 8 bases, with 8 bases left in between. The CDR3 covers 13 residues. CDR1 and CDR2 (germline): LGHNA, YNFKEQ. The DNA for the CDR3 is TGTGCCAGCAGCCAAGATCCGGGGTATGAGCAGTTCTTC. This encodes CASSQDPGYEQFF.

J is TRBJ2-5 and V is TRBV7-9; 10 bases agree with TRBD2. The V gene's germline CDR1 is SEHNR and CDR2 FQNEAQ (reference sequence). This CDR3 spans 12 amino acids. V was pared by 8 bases and J by 7 bases, with 4 bases of the junction left unmatched. CDR3 in amino acids: CASGRTSGTQYF. The CDR3 nucleotides are TGTGCCAGCGGGAGGACTAGCGGGACCCAGTACTTC.

The chain couples TRBV6-5 to TRBJ1-1; D uncertain. V was clipped by 6 bases and J by 4 bases, with 12 bases between them. The CDR3 spans 13 residues. Germline V gene sequence: CDR1 MNHEY, CDR2 SVGAGI. CDR3 nucleotide sequence: TGTGCCAGCAGGTCTGGAGTTGGCACTGAAGCTTTCTTT. Its translation is CASRSGVGTEAFF.

CDR3: CASSEIGHLNEKLFF. CDR3 nucleotides: TGTGCCAGCAGTGAAATAGGACACCTTAATGAAAAACTGTTTTTT. The rearrangement uses TRBV25-1 and TRBJ1-4; perhaps TRBD1 as D (5 bases). The CDR3 is made up of 15 amino acids. Germline V CDR1 and CDR2: MGHDK, SYGVNS. Trimming cost V 2 bases and J 4 bases, with 11 bases left between them.

The chain has TRBV28 and TRBJ1-5; a weak D match, TRBD1 (5 bases). The germline V and J ends were trimmed by 8 bases and 5 bases, with 19 bases remaining between them. From germline, CDR1 is MDHEN and CDR2 SYDVKM. The CDR3 sequence is 15 residues long. The CDR3 is CASVRAGNIDQPQHF. The CDR3 DNA reads TGTGCCAGCGTTAGGGCAGGGAATATTGATCAGCCCCAGCATTTT.

The rearrangement joins TRBV6-6 to TRBJ1-2; a possible D gene is TRBD1 (6 bases). The CDR3 totals 13 residues. V lost 5 bases to trimming and J lost 4 bases, with 11 bases between them. The germline gives CDR1 MNHNY, CDR2 SVGAGI (reference sequence). This CDR3 is CASSGGATYGYTF. The CDR3 nucleotides read TGTGCCAGCAGTGGGGGGGCTACCTATGGCTACACCTTC.

The V gene is TRBV5-4, the J gene TRBJ1-1; no firm D call. The V gene's germline CDR1 is SGHNT and CDR2 YYREEE (reference sequence). V dropped 5 bases and J dropped 1 base, with 9 bases sitting between them. The CDR3 totals 13 residues. DNA for the CDR3: TGTGCCAGCAGTTTCATCAGGAACACTGAAGCTTTCTTT. Translation gives CASSFIRNTEAFF.

In the case of this clone: Sequence at one end of the junction differs from germline and may be a read error. The chain couples TRBV4-2 to TRBJ1-1; D is undetermined. The CDR3 runs 14 residues. The germline V gene has CDR1 LGHNA and CDR2 YNFKEQ. The CDR3 region is CASSQVGEATEDFF. Here the CDR3 DNA reads TGTGCCAGCAGCCAAGTCGGGGAGGCCACTGAAGATTTCTTT.

V gene TRBV5-1 combines with J gene TRBJ2-2; weak D call: TRBD1 (5 bases). V shed 4 bases and J shed 0 bases, with 7 bases lying between them. The CDR3 spans 14 residues. CDR1 and CDR2 from the germline V gene are SGHRS and YFSETQ. The CDR3, as DNA: TGCGCCAGCAGCGTGACAGCGAACACCGGGGAGCTGTTTTTT. Translation: CASSVTANTGELFF.

The V and J genes are TRBV4-1 and TRBJ2-7; D not certain. Trimming stripped 2 bases from V and 0 bases from J, with 8 bases between. The CDR3 is 14 residues long. Germline V gene sequence: CDR1 MGHRA, CDR2 YSYEKL. CDR3: CASSQTDHSYEQYF. In DNA, the CDR3 is TGCGCCAGCAGCCAAACTGATCACTCCTACGAGCAGTACTTC.

The rearrangement uses TRBV9 and TRBJ1-1; D not certain. V was trimmed by 4 bases and J by 4 bases, leaving 11 bases between them. There are 13 residues in the CDR3. In germline, CDR1 is SGDLS, CDR2 YYNGEE. This CDR3 is CASSPSGATEAFF. The CDR3 DNA is TGTGCCAGCAGCCCATCCGGAGCCACTGAAGCTTTCTTT.

The chain has TRBV9 and TRBJ1-2, with D possibly TRBD1 on 6 matching bases. The germline V gene has CDR1 SGDLS and CDR2 YYNGEE. Trimming removed 2 bases from V and 0 bases from J, with 11 bases in between. CDR3 size: 15 residues. Here the CDR3 DNA reads TGTGCCAGCAGCGTCGGGACAACGGCTAACTATGGCTACACCTTC. Encoded protein: CASSVGTTANYGYTF. The complete variable domain, with remaining parts taken from reference TRBV9 and TRBJ1-2, reads DSGVTQTPKHLITATGQRVTLRCSPRSGDLSVYWYQQSLDQGLQFLIQYYNGEERAKGNILERFSAQQFPDLHSELNLSSLELGDSALYFCASSVGTTANYGYTFGSGTRLTVV.

For the CDR3, the DNA is TGTGCCAGCAGCGGACAGGTCGGGAACACTGAAGCTTTCTTT. It codes for CASSGQVGNTEAFF. The chain links TRBV9 to TRBJ1-1, with D possibly matching TRBD1 (6 bases). Germline V CDR1 and CDR2: SGDLS, YYNGEE. The length of the CDR3 is 14 residues. The V end was cut by 3 bases, the J end by 1 base, with 10 bases between.

The rearrangement links TRBV29-1 to TRBJ1-2; 8 bases fit TRBD1. The CDR3 loop spans 14 amino acids. Germline-derived CDR1 and CDR2 are SQVTM and ANQGSEA. With V trimmed by 5 bases and J by 4 bases, 9 bases remained unmatched. The CDR3 here is CSVSGTGTGYGYTF. The CDR3 DNA is TGCAGCGTTTCCGGGACAGGCACCGGCTATGGCTACACCTTC. The complete variable domain, with remaining parts taken from reference TRBV29-1 and TRBJ1-2, reads SAVISQKPSRDICQRGTSLTIQCQVDSQVTMMFWYRQQPGQSLTLIATANQGSEATYESGFVIDKFPISRPNLTFSTLTVSNMSPEDSSIYLCSVSGTGTGYGYTFGSGTRLTVV.

DNA of the CDR3: TGCGCCAGCAGCTTTAGCCAATTCGGCACAGATACGCAGTATTTT. It is translated as CASSFSQFGTDTQYF. This sequence joins TRBV5-1 and TRBJ2-3; D not resolved. CDR1 and CDR2 from the germline V gene are SGHRS and YFSETQ. Trimming took 2 bases from V and 1 from J, leaving 11 bases between them. This CDR3 region has 15 residues.